The rows below give T cell receptor beta chains drawn from one sample of a study of blood T cell repertoires in COVID-19. TCRdb's table, derived via immunoSEQ multiplex PCR, lists solely in-frame clones and lacks some. Among roughly 200,000 clones, around 87% were seen once, and the ten largest hold 2% to 2.5%. Input material: PBMCs or T cells enriched from blood (not recorded which). These receptors originate from a woman between 25 and 40 years old who had recovered from COVID-19. Both conserved end residues are part of each CDR3. A D gene is named only where the DNA matches it firmly. Clone size, where shown, is once, few, many, or a class for clones that have expanded.

V gene: TRBV12-3/TRBV12-4; clone size: -; J gene: TRBJ2-5; D gene: -; CDR3 protein: CASSFRYQETQYF; CDR3 DNA: TGTGCCAGCAGTTTTCGGTACCAAGAGACCCAGTACTTC
V gene: TRBV5-1; clone size: few; J gene: TRBJ2-6; D gene: TRBD1; CDR3 protein: CASTDRVSGANVLTF; CDR3 DNA: TGCGCCAGCACGGACAGGGTCTCTGGGGCCAACGTCCTGACTTTC
V gene: TRBV10-3; clone size: -; J gene: TRBJ1-2; D gene: -; CDR3 protein: CATKGQGQNYGYTF; CDR3 DNA: TGTGCCACTAAAGGCCAGGGGCAGAACTATGGCTACACCTTC
V gene: TRBV7-2; clone size: -; J gene: TRBJ1-1; D gene: -; CDR3 protein: CASQGGGNTEAFF; CDR3 DNA: TGTGCCTCCCAAGGGGGGGGGAACACTGAAGCTTTCTTT
V gene: TRBV6-5; clone size: -; J gene: TRBJ2-7; D gene: TRBD2; CDR3 protein: CASSYSAGAYEQYF; CDR3 DNA: TGTGCCAGCAGTTACTCGGCGGGAGCGTACGAGCAGTACTTC
V gene: TRBV4-3; clone size: -; J gene: TRBJ2-5; D gene: TRBD1; CDR3 protein: CASSHASGTGTETQYF; CDR3 DNA: TGCGCCAGCAGCCATGCCTCCGGGACAGGGACAGAGACCCAGTACTTC
V gene: TRBV20-1; clone size: -; J gene: TRBJ2-3; D gene: -; CDR3 protein: CSVLTDTQYF; CDR3 DNA: TGCAGTGTACTCACAGATACGCAGTATTTT
V gene: TRBV7-3; clone size: -; J gene: TRBJ1-1; D gene: -; CDR3 protein: CASSPGRANTEAFF; CDR3 DNA: TGTGCCAGCAGCCCCGGGCGGGCGAACACTGAAGCTTTCTTT
V gene: TRBV9; clone size: -; J gene: TRBJ2-6; D gene: TRBD2; CDR3 protein: CASSPRGSGGPGSGANVLTF; CDR3 DNA: TGTGCCAGCAGCCCCCGGGGGAGCGGGGGGCCCGGGTCTGGGGCCAACGTCCTGACTTTC
V gene: TRBV29-1; clone size: -; J gene: TRBJ1-4; D gene: TRBD1; CDR3 protein: CSVGGQGDEKLFF; CDR3 DNA: TGCAGCGTTGGAGGGCAGGGGGATGAAAAACTGTTTTTT
V gene: TRBV19; clone size: -; J gene: TRBJ2-7; D gene: TRBD2; CDR3 protein: CASRSLAGVTYEQYF; CDR3 DNA: TGTGCTAGCAGAAGCCTAGCGGGAGTCACCTACGAGCAGTACTTC
V gene: TRBV7-2; clone size: few; J gene: TRBJ2-3; D gene: TRBD2; CDR3 protein: CASSLVAGATDTQYF; CDR3 DNA: TGTGCCAGCAGCTTAGTCGCGGGAGCGACAGATACGCAGTATTTT
V gene: TRBV19; clone size: -; J gene: TRBJ2-7; D gene: -; CDR3 protein: CASSIEQASYEQYF; CDR3 DNA: TGTGCCAGTAGTATAGAACAGGCTTCCTACGAGCAGTACTTC
V gene: TRBV5-4; clone size: -; J gene: TRBJ2-5; D gene: TRBD1; CDR3 protein: CASTTPGQAPQETQYF; CDR3 DNA: TGTGCCAGCACCACACCAGGACAGGCCCCCCAAGAGACCCAGTACTTC
V gene: TRBV21-1; clone size: -; J gene: TRBJ1-2; D gene: -; CDR3 protein: CASSKGGHGYTF; CDR3 DNA: TGTGCCAGCAGCAAAGGGGGGCACGGCTACACCTTC
V gene: TRBV6-4; clone size: -; J gene: TRBJ1-6; D gene: TRBD1; CDR3 protein: CASSDSGQPNSPLHF; CDR3 DNA: TGTGCCAGCAGTGACTCGGGACAGCCAAATTCACCCCTCCACTTT
V gene: TRBV30; clone size: -; J gene: TRBJ2-3; D gene: -; CDR3 protein: CAWSVLGSRRDTQYF; CDR3 DNA: TGTGCCTGGAGTGTACTGGGCAGCCGTCGGGATACGCAGTATTTT
V gene: TRBV19; clone size: once; J gene: TRBJ2-1; D gene: -; CDR3 protein: CASSPRGPDNEQFF; CDR3 DNA: TGTGCCAGTAGTCCCCGGGGTCCCGACAATGAGCAGTTCTTC
V gene: TRBV11-2; clone size: -; J gene: TRBJ1-2; D gene: -; CDR3 protein: CASSPAGANYGYTF; CDR3 DNA: TGTGCCAGCAGCCCCGCAGGGGCCAACTATGGCTACACCTTC
V gene: TRBV3-1/TRBV3-2; clone size: once; J gene: TRBJ1-2; D gene: -; CDR3 protein: CASSSGSNYGYTF; CDR3 DNA: TGTGCCAGCAGCTCAGGGTCTAACTATGGCTACACCTTC
V gene: TRBV7-9; clone size: -; J gene: TRBJ1-1; D gene: TRBD1; CDR3 protein: CASRGGNTEAFF; CDR3 DNA: TGTGCCAGCAGAGGGGGCAACACTGAAGCTTTCTTT
V gene: TRBV30; clone size: -; J gene: TRBJ1-2; D gene: -; CDR3 protein: CAWSGQRTSRAMYGYTF; CDR3 DNA: TGTGCCTGGAGTGGACAACGGACATCACGCGCTATGTATGGCTACACCTTC
V gene: TRBV2; clone size: once; J gene: TRBJ2-1; D gene: -; CDR3 protein: CASSEETGDSYNEQFF; CDR3 DNA: TGTGCCAGCAGTGAAGAAACGGGGGACTCCTACAATGAGCAGTTCTTC
V gene: TRBV9; clone size: -; J gene: TRBJ1-2; D gene: -; CDR3 protein: CASSVVDRANYGYTF; CDR3 DNA: TGTGCCAGCAGCGTAGTGGACAGAGCTAACTATGGCTACACCTTC
V gene: TRBV10-3; clone size: -; J gene: TRBJ1-2; D gene: TRBD1; CDR3 protein: CAISESDRFYGYTF; CDR3 DNA: TGTGCCATCAGTGAGTCGGACAGGTTCTATGGCTACACCTTC
V gene: TRBV7-6; clone size: -; J gene: TRBJ1-6; D gene: TRBD1; CDR3 protein: CASSPSDRYNSPLHF; CDR3 DNA: TGTGCCAGCAGCCCCTCGGACAGGTATAATTCACCCCTCCACTTT
V gene: TRBV29-1; clone size: -; J gene: TRBJ2-7; D gene: TRBD1; CDR3 protein: CSATTGGLSYEQYF; CDR3 DNA: TGCAGCGCGACTACAGGGGGATTATCCTACGAGCAGTACTTC
V gene: TRBV11-2; clone size: -; J gene: TRBJ1-1; D gene: -; CDR3 protein: CASSLRGGNTEAFF; CDR3 DNA: TGTGCCAGCAGCTTACGGGGTGGGAACACTGAAGCTTTCTTT
V gene: TRBV16; clone size: -; J gene: TRBJ1-1; D gene: -; CDR3 protein: CASSPKGDTEAFF; CDR3 DNA: TGTGCCAGCAGCCCCAAAGGGGACACTGAAGCTTTCTTT
V gene: TRBV19; clone size: -; J gene: TRBJ2-1; D gene: -; CDR3 protein: CASSIGGGSFDNEQFF; CDR3 DNA: TGTGCCAGTAGTATTGGGGGCGGGAGTTTCGACAATGAGCAGTTCTTC
V gene: TRBV5-8; clone size: -; J gene: TRBJ2-1; D gene: -; CDR3 protein: CASSLVVGGPNEQFF; CDR3 DNA: TGTGCCAGCAGCTTGGTGGTTGGCGGTCCCAATGAGCAGTTCTTC
V gene: TRBV21-1; clone size: -; J gene: TRBJ1-4; D gene: -; CDR3 protein: CASSKKKGGRIGPGKEKLFF; CDR3 DNA: TGTGCCAGCAGCAAAAAAAAGGGAGGTCGGATCGGACCGGGAAAGGAAAAACTGTTTTTT
V gene: TRBV29-1; clone size: -; J gene: TRBJ2-7; D gene: TRBD1; CDR3 protein: CSVGSDAGGYEQYF; CDR3 DNA: TGCAGCGTTGGTTCGGACGCAGGGGGCTACGAGCAGTACTTC
V gene: TRBV7-9; clone size: -; J gene: TRBJ1-6; D gene: -; CDR3 protein: CASSFGQGGSPLHF; CDR3 DNA: TGTGCCAGCAGCTTCGGGCAGGGTGGTTCACCCCTCCACTTT
V gene: TRBV6-5; clone size: -; J gene: TRBJ1-1; D gene: TRBD1; CDR3 protein: CASSYGPGQGDTEAFF; CDR3 DNA: TGTGCCAGCAGTTACGGTCCGGGACAGGGGGACACTGAAGCTTTCTTT
V gene: TRBV3-1/TRBV3-2; clone size: -; J gene: TRBJ1-1; D gene: -; CDR3 protein: CASSQRGAGATEAFF; CDR3 DNA: TGTGCCAGCAGCCAGAGAGGGGCAGGGGCCACTGAAGCTTTCTTT
V gene: TRBV4-3; clone size: -; J gene: TRBJ2-3; D gene: TRBD2; CDR3 protein: CASSQVASGGLGTDTQYF; CDR3 DNA: TGCGCCAGCAGCCAAGTAGCTAGCGGGGGCCTAGGGACAGATACGCAGTATTTT
V gene: TRBV27; clone size: -; J gene: TRBJ1-2; D gene: -; CDR3 protein: CASSAPQGYGYTF; CDR3 DNA: TGTGCCAGCAGTGCCCCCCAGGGGTATGGCTACACCTTC
V gene: TRBV6-5; clone size: -; J gene: TRBJ2-7; D gene: -; CDR3 protein: CASSYSSRGTLYEQYF; CDR3 DNA: TGTGCCAGCAGTTACTCGAGCAGGGGCACTCTCTACGAGCAGTACTTC
V gene: TRBV3-1/TRBV3-2; clone size: -; J gene: TRBJ2-7; D gene: -; CDR3 protein: CASSQDITYYEQYF; CDR3 DNA: TGTGCCAGCAGTCAAGATATAACTTACTACGAGCAGTACTTC
V gene: TRBV30; clone size: -; J gene: TRBJ1-1; D gene: -; CDR3 protein: CAWSRRGGTEAFF; CDR3 DNA: TGTGCCTGGAGTAGGAGGGGAGGCACTGAAGCTTTCTTT
V gene: TRBV4-2; clone size: few; J gene: TRBJ2-1; D gene: TRBD2; CDR3 protein: CASSQDGVSGRYNEQFF; CDR3 DNA: TGTGCCAGCAGCCAAGACGGAGTGAGCGGGAGGTACAATGAGCAGTTCTTC
V gene: TRBV9; clone size: -; J gene: TRBJ2-5; D gene: TRBD2; CDR3 protein: CASSVGLAGEETQYF; CDR3 DNA: TGTGCCAGCAGCGTAGGACTAGCGGGAGAAGAGACCCAGTACTTC
V gene: TRBV20-1; clone size: once; J gene: TRBJ2-3; D gene: -; CDR3 protein: CSARLKDTQYF; CDR3 DNA: TGCAGTGCTAGACTAAAAGATACGCAGTATTTT
V gene: TRBV7-6; clone size: -; J gene: TRBJ2-3; D gene: TRBD2; CDR3 protein: CASSPGVAGGSDTQYF; CDR3 DNA: TGTGCCAGCAGCCCCGGGGTAGCGGGAGGCTCAGATACGCAGTATTTT
V gene: TRBV7-9; clone size: -; J gene: TRBJ2-3; D gene: TRBD2; CDR3 protein: CASSSTLAASTDTQYF; CDR3 DNA: TGTGCCAGCAGTTCTACTCTAGCGGCTAGCACAGATACGCAGTATTTT
V gene: TRBV12-5; clone size: -; J gene: TRBJ1-2; D gene: TRBD1; CDR3 protein: CASARTGAGYGYTF; CDR3 DNA: TGTGCTAGTGCCCGGACAGGGGCTGGCTATGGCTACACCTTC
V gene: TRBV24-1; clone size: -; J gene: TRBJ2-5; D gene: TRBD2; CDR3 protein: CATSDGTSSFQETQYF; CDR3 DNA: TGTGCCACCAGTGATGGGACTAGTTCTTTCCAAGAGACCCAGTACTTC
V gene: TRBV7-2; clone size: -; J gene: TRBJ2-7; D gene: TRBD1; CDR3 protein: CASSQGVVGTGLYFQYF; CDR3 DNA: TGTGCCAGCAGCCAAGGCGTCGTCGGGACAGGGCTATATTTTCAGTACTTC
V gene: TRBV23-1; clone size: -; J gene: TRBJ1-2; D gene: TRBD1; CDR3 protein: CASSPRGQGSYGYTF; CDR3 DNA: TGCGCCAGCAGTCCTCGCGGACAGGGGAGCTATGGCTACACCTTC
V gene: TRBV28; clone size: -; J gene: TRBJ1-1; D gene: -; CDR3 protein: CASSRGQSAGTEAFF; CDR3 DNA: TGTGCCAGCAGCCGTGGACAGTCCGCGGGCACTGAAGCTTTCTTT